The 23 T cell receptor beta chains reported below all come from one sample, sequenced in a study of cytomegalovirus exposure and HLA in healthy donors. Primers: 60 Vbeta forward and 13 Jbeta reverse. Sequencing was performed with immunoSEQ multiplex PCR; in TCRdb, only in-frame clones are kept and a portion is missing. The profile covers some 67,000 clones, with approximately 80% appearing a single time and roughly 2.9% taken by the ten largest. The sequenced sample consisted of PBMCs. The receptors shown here come from a woman in her thirties in good health and CMV-seronegative.

The chain combines TRBV27 with TRBJ2-2; 7 bases are shared with TRBD2. Trimming removed 2 bases from V and 4 bases from J; junction bases left unmatched: 4. The germline V gene encodes CDR1 MNHEY and CDR2 SMNVEV (reference sequence). This CDR3 region has 15 residues. CDR3 loop: CASSLKWGGTGELFF. The CDR3 region has the DNA TGTGCCAGCAGTTTAAAGTGGGGGGGCACCGGGGAGCTGTTTTTT.

The gene calls are TRBV19 and TRBJ2-7; D possibly corresponds to TRBD1 (5 bases). This CDR3 comprises 14 residues. Germline V gene lookup returns CDR1 LNHDA and CDR2 SQIVND (reference sequence). Trimming removed 4 bases from V and 4 bases from J, with 14 bases in between. The CDR3 DNA sequence: TGTGCCAGTAGTAACAAGGGGATTGGGTACGAGCAGTACTTC. This encodes CASSNKGIGYEQYF.

This sequence joins TRBV18 and TRBJ1-4; D ambiguous. CDR1 is KGHSH, CDR2 LQKENI, per germline. This CDR3 is built from 17 residues. V dropped 8 bases and J dropped 2 bases, with 21 bases sitting between them. Here the CDR3 DNA reads TGTGCCAGCGTCACCCAACCCGTAGACTCGACTAATGAAAAACTGTTTTTT. Its translation: CASVTQPVDSTNEKLFF. Full variable domain (rest looked up from reference TRBV18 and TRBJ1-4): NAGVMQNPRHLVRRRGQEARLRCSPMKGHSHVYWYRQLPEEGLKFMVYLQKENIIDESGMPKERFSAEFPKEGPSILRIQQVVRGDSAAYFCASVTQPVDSTNEKLFFGSGTQLSVL.

J is TRBJ2-2 and V is TRBV28, with a tentative D call TRBD2 (7 bases). The V end lost 7 bases, the J end lost 1 base, and 13 bases lay between the germline ends. CDR3 size: 15 residues. Per the germline V gene, CDR1 is MDHEN and CDR2 is SYDVKM. CDR3 nucleotide sequence: TGTGCCAGCATCTCGGGGGGCCAGAACACCGGGGAGCTGTTTTTT. Its protein product is CASISGGQNTGELFF.

The chain couples TRBV7-9 to TRBJ1-1; the D gene is possibly TRBD1 (5 bases). With 8 bases removed from V and 2 bases from J, the gap between germline ends came to 12 bases. This CDR3 spans 13 amino acids. Germline CDR1 is SEHNR and CDR2 is FQNEAQ (reference sequence). CDR3 loop: CASGWQGNTEAFF. CDR3 DNA sequence: TGTGCCAGCGGATGGCAGGGAAACACTGAAGCTTTCTTT.

The genes are TRBV7-2 and TRBJ1-2; TRBD1 matches at 7 bases. The CDR3 totals 13 residues. V was clipped by 5 bases and J by 7 bases; unmatched bases: 7. Looked up from germline, CDR1 is SGHTA and CDR2 is FQGNSA. The CDR3 spells CASSPRTGFGYTF. The CDR3 DNA is TGTGCCAGCAGCCCAAGGACAGGTTTTGGCTACACCTTC.

The chain joins TRBV5-1 to TRBJ1-6, with D perhaps TRBD1 (6 bases). Trimming removed 0 bases at V and 7 bases at J, with 8 bases between. Germline lookup yields CDR1 SGHRS and CDR2 YFSETQ. The CDR3 runs 14 residues. The CDR3 region has the DNA TGCGCCAGCAGCTTGGAGCAGGGGAATTCACCCCTCCACTTT. This codes for CASSLEQGNSPLHF.

The chain is built from TRBV7-6 and TRBJ1-4; unclear D gene. Between the trimmed V and J ends, which lost 3 bases and 8 bases, there was a span of 13 bases. The CDR3 covers 14 residues. Germline lookup yields CDR1 SGHVS and CDR2 FNYEAQ. CDR3 residues: CASSLSAGGEKLFF. Written as DNA, the CDR3 is TGTGCCAGCAGCTTGTCTGCGGGTGGCGAAAAACTGTTTTTT.

The chain uses TRBV6-5 and TRBJ1-4; D is unclear. This CDR3 spans 15 amino acids. In germline, CDR1 is MNHEY, CDR2 SVGAGI. V lost 6 bases and J 7 bases, leaving 18 bases between the germline ends. This chain's CDR3 is CASREGGGFGEKLFF. CDR3 nucleotides: TGTGCCAGCAGGGAGGGCGGTGGTTTTGGTGAAAAACTGTTTTTT.

CDR3 sequence: CASSSGQGAREQYF. The CDR3 nucleotides are TGTGCCAGCAGTTCGGGACAGGGGGCGAGGGAGCAGTACTTC. The chain joins TRBV27 to TRBJ2-5; TRBD1 matches at 12 bases. V shed 4 bases, J shed 11 bases, and the junction held 8 bases outside the gene matches. Per the germline V gene, CDR1 is MNHEY and CDR2 is SMNVEV (reference sequence). The CDR3 loop spans 14 amino acids.

This chain links TRBV6-1 with TRBJ1-1, with D possibly matching TRBD1 (6 bases). CDR3 length equals 13 residues. Germline lookup yields CDR1 MNHNS and CDR2 SASEGT. The germline V and J ends were trimmed by 3 bases and 7 bases, with 12 bases remaining between them. CDR3: CASSEPSRGEAFF. The CDR3 region has the DNA TGTGCCAGCAGTGAGCCAAGCAGGGGTGAAGCTTTCTTT.

The V call is TRBV7-9, the J call TRBJ2-3; TRBD2 is a possible D gene (5 bases). The CDR3 contains 16 residues. The ends were cut back, 5 bases at V and 0 bases at J, with 15 bases in the middle. CDR1 and CDR2 (germline): SEHNR, FQNEAQ (reference sequence). The CDR3 DNA follows: TGTGCCAGCAGCCCCTGGGGAGTCTCTAGCACAGATACGCAGTATTTT. Protein product: CASSPWGVSSTDTQYF. The variable domain in full, with the rest retrieved from reference TRBV7-9 and TRBJ2-3, is DTGVSQNPRHKITKRGQNVTFRCDPISEHNRLYWYRQTLGQGPEFLTYFQNEAQLEKSRLLSDRFSAERPKGSFSTLEIQRTEQGDSAMYLCASSPWGVSSTDTQYFGPGTRLTVL.

The rearrangement uses TRBV29-1 and TRBJ2-7; D may be TRBD2 (6 bases). The CDR3 covers 11 residues. CDR1 is SQVTM, CDR2 ANQGSEA, per germline. V shed 3 bases and J shed 6 bases, with 9 bases lying between them. In DNA form, the CDR3 reads TGCAGCGTTGACACGGGACTCGAGCAGTACTTC. Its protein is CSVDTGLEQYF.

The chain joins TRBV11-2 to TRBJ2-7; maybe TRBD2 (5 bases). Germline V CDR1 and CDR2: SGHAT, FQNNGV. The V gene lost 5 bases and the J gene lost 3 bases, with 8 bases spanning the gap. The CDR3 is 12 amino acids. The CDR3 nucleotides read TGTGCCAGCAGCCCTAGCAGCTACGAGCAGTACTTC. Protein product: CASSPSSYEQYF. Full variable domain (missing parts from reference TRBV11-2 and TRBJ2-7): EAGVAQSPRYKIIEKRQSVAFWCNPISGHATLYWYQQILGQGPKLLIQFQNNGVVDDSQLPKDRFSAERLKGVDSTLKIQPAKLEDSAVYLCASSPSSYEQYFGPGTRLTVT.

The V and J genes are TRBV10-1 and TRBJ2-3, with 8 nucleotides matching TRBD2. Germline assignment: CDR1 WNHNN and CDR2 SYGVQD (reference sequence). After removal of 6 bases from V and 2 bases from J, the junction contained 7 bases not matched to a gene. CDR3 length: 15 residues. In DNA form, the CDR3 reads TGCGCCAGCAGAAGGGAGCGGGGGACCACAGATACGCAGTATTTT. Translating it yields CASRRERGTTDTQYF.

The J gene is TRBJ1-4, the V gene TRBV7-9, with 8 bases matching TRBD1. V shed 1 base and J 8 bases; nucleotides not matched to a gene: 3. The CDR3 extends over 14 amino acids. Germline lookup yields CDR1 SEHNR and CDR2 FQNEAQ (reference sequence). The CDR3 region has the DNA TGTGCCAGCAGCTTAGGGACAGGGTTCGAAAAACTGTTTTTT. This gives the protein CASSLGTGFEKLFF.

This chain joins TRBV6-5 and TRBJ1-6, with D uncertain. The germline V gene has CDR1 MNHEY and CDR2 SVGAGI. The V gene lost 6 bases and the J gene lost 0 bases, with 9 bases spanning the gap. CDR3 size: 15 residues. CDR3 sequence (DNA): TGTGCCAGCAGAACAGATTTCTCCTATAATTCACCCCTCCACTTT. Translation: CASRTDFSYNSPLHF.

This clone was counted a few times. The rearrangement links TRBV15 to TRBJ2-5; 7 bases fit TRBD2. Germline CDR1 is LNHNV and CDR2 is YYDKDF (reference sequence). CDR3 length equals 15 residues. With V trimmed by 6 bases and J by 1 base, 8 bases remained unmatched. The CDR3: CATRGGTEVQETQYF. The CDR3 DNA reads TGTGCCACCAGGGGAGGGACGGAGGTCCAAGAGACCCAGTACTTC.

The chain links TRBV6-1 to TRBJ1-5; perhaps TRBD1 as D (6 bases). The germline V gene encodes CDR1 MNHNS and CDR2 SASEGT. V lost 4 bases and J 7 bases, leaving 11 bases between the germline ends. This CDR3 spans 13 amino acids. The CDR3 DNA reads TGTGCCAGCAGTGTACAGGGAGAGCAGCCCCAGCATTTT. Protein sequence: CASSVQGEQPQHF.

A remark on this clone: A read error is likely, as this CDR3 ends without the conserved phenylalanine or tryptophan. The DNA is omitted, as the CDR3 cannot be located on it reliably, and the CDR3 follows TCRdb's listing. The chain employs TRBV6-1 and TRBJ2-7; the table's D gene call, TRBD2, was not cross checked with the DNA. Counting both end residues, the CDR3 totals 11 amino acids. The germline V gene has CDR1 MNHNS and CDR2 SASEGT. CDR3 amino acids: CASSEASGSSG.

The CDR3: CASSRRDRDYGYTF. CDR3 coding DNA: TGTGCCAGCAGTCGGCGGGACAGGGACTATGGCTACACCTTC. The chain couples TRBV28 to TRBJ1-2; 9 nucleotides align to TRBD1. Germline trimming cut 5 bases from V and 3 bases from J; bases unmatched to any gene: 4. This CDR3 is built from 14 residues. Germline CDR1 reads MDHEN; CDR2 reads SYDVKM.

The rearrangement joins TRBV5-1 to TRBJ2-7, with TRBD1 as a possible D gene (6 bases). Trimming took 4 bases from V and 5 from J, leaving 19 bases between them. The CDR3 extends over 15 amino acids. Germline V gene sequence: CDR1 SGHRS, CDR2 YFSETQ. DNA of the CDR3: TGCGCCAGCAGCCGGCTAACAGGGCCTCTTAACGAGCAGTACTTC. This translates into CASSRLTGPLNEQYF.

This clone was seen more than once but under ten times. CDR3 in amino acids: CASSLGSGPEGGYTF. Written as DNA, the CDR3 is TGTGCCAGCTCACTCGGTTCGGGCCCGGAGGGAGGCTACACCTTC. V gene TRBV18 combines with J gene TRBJ1-2; D unresolved. The germline gives CDR1 KGHSH, CDR2 LQKENI. V was pared by 4 bases and J by 8 bases, with 20 bases between. This CDR3 is 15 amino acids long.